One sample yielded the 5 T cell receptor beta chains listed below, sequenced in a study of shared clonotypes between healthy human individuals. Sequencing used immunoSEQ multiplex PCR; TCRdb keeps in-frame clones, though not all of them. The table has more than 900,000 clones, more than 75% seen once; the top ten hold roughly 0.61%. Sequencing was performed on memory CD4+ T cells from PBMCs. Subset given: CD45RA-negative fraction. All receptors come from a man younger than 30 in good health. Some clones in this sample may be carry-over from other donors' samples.

The J gene is TRBJ2-7, the V gene TRBV11-2, with D perhaps assigned TRBD1 or TRBD2 (5 bases each). Germline V lookup: CDR1 SGHAT, CDR2 FQNNGV. With 6 bases removed from V and 3 bases from J, the gap between germline ends came to 15 bases. The CDR3 consists of 14 residues. CDR3: CASSRAGALYEQYF. The CDR3 coding sequence is TGTGCCAGCAGTCGAGCCGGGGCCCTCTACGAGCAGTACTTC.

V usage is TRBV5-4 and J usage is TRBJ2-5; D is unclear. The V end was cut by 4 bases, the J end by 5 bases, with 15 bases between. Per the germline V gene, CDR1 is SGHNT and CDR2 is YYREEE (reference sequence). The CDR3 contains 14 residues. The CDR3 DNA is TGTGCCAGCAGCACTCCGGGTCTGAGCGAGACCCAGTACTTC. This codes for CASSTPGLSETQYF.

The chain couples TRBV25-1 to TRBJ1-6, with 8 bases identical to TRBD1. CDR1 is MGHDK and CDR2 is SYGVNS in the germline V gene. V was clipped by 4 bases and J by 9 bases; unmatched bases: 5. There are 14 residues in the CDR3. The CDR3: CASSGDRGGSPLHF. CDR3 sequence (DNA): TGTGCCAGCAGTGGAGACAGGGGTGGTTCACCCCTCCACTTT. Drawing the rest from reference TRBV25-1 and TRBJ1-6, the complete variable domain is EADIYQTPRYLVIGTGKKITLECSQTMGHDKMYWYQQDPGMELHLIHYSYGVNSTEKGDLSSESTVSRIRTEHFPLTLESARPSHTSQYLCASSGDRGGSPLHFGNGTRLTVT.

The genes are TRBV6-1 and TRBJ2-7, with 8 bases fitting TRBD1. This CDR3 is built from 14 residues. Trimming at V came to 5 bases and at J to 2 bases, leaving 5 bases not matched to a gene. Germline assignment: CDR1 MNHNS and CDR2 SASEGT. CDR3 nucleotides: TGTGCCAGCAGTCCGGACAGGGCCGCCTACGAGCAGTACTTC. Residues: CASSPDRAAYEQYF.

This chain links TRBV7-2 with TRBJ1-4; D call uncertain. Looked up from germline, CDR1 is SGHTA and CDR2 is FQGNSA. CDR3 size: 14 residues. V was cut by 1 base and J by 8 bases, with 11 bases left in between. CDR3 residues: CASSLERLSEKLFF. The CDR3 coding sequence is TGTGCCAGCAGCTTAGAACGTTTATCCGAAAAACTGTTTTTT.